This entry lists 27 T cell receptor beta chains sequenced from one sample in a study of CD8 T cells in Susac syndrome. RNA totalling roughly 0.5 to 1 ug underwent reverse transcription with random hexamers. In TCRdb, the immunoSEQ multiplex PCR reads were re-called with MiXCR into one record per CDR3 protein. The sample gives 300,000 to 350,000 distinct CDR3 sequences, 92% of which show up once; 0.065% is in the top ten. The sequenced sample was CD4+ T cells from PBMCs. The receptors stem from a human donor with multiple sclerosis.

J is TRBJ2-5 and V is TRBV30; the D gene is possibly TRBD2 (6 bases). Per the germline V gene, CDR1 is GTSNPN and CDR2 is SVGIG (reference sequence). There are 13 residues in the CDR3. V lost 3 bases, J lost 2 bases, and 10 bases lay in between. CDR3 sequence: CAWRRLGQETQYF. CDR3 in DNA: TGTGCCTGGAGGAGACTAGGGCAAGAGACCCAGTACTTC.

Remarks on this clonotype: Germline and junction disagree at one end, which may indicate a read error. V and J are TRBV7-9 and TRBJ2-4, with D possibly being TRBD2 (6 bases). The CDR3 sequence is 17 residues long. The germline V gene has CDR1 SEHNR and CDR2 FQNEAQ (reference sequence). CDR3 nucleotide sequence: TGTGCCAGCAGCCTAGCTCGGGACTCAGTAGCCAAAAACATTCAGTACTTC. It encodes CASSLARDSVAKNIQYF.

The chain couples TRBV20-1 to TRBJ1-2; 7 nucleotides agree with TRBD1. V lost 0 bases to trimming and J lost 4 bases; unmatched junction nucleotides: 11. The CDR3 has 16 amino acids. Per germline, CDR1 DFQATT and CDR2 SNEGSKA (reference sequence). The CDR3 protein is CSARDPGTALFYGYTF. For the CDR3, the DNA is TGCAGTGCTAGAGATCCCGGGACAGCTTTGTTCTATGGCTACACCTTC.

The chain links TRBV4-3 to TRBJ1-2, with a tentative D call TRBD1 (5 bases). V was pared by 3 bases and J by 6 bases, with 20 bases between. This CDR3 comprises 16 residues. Germline assignment: CDR1 LGHNA and CDR2 YSLEER. CDR3 amino acids: CASSQAGTPGWDGYTF. CDR3 DNA sequence: TGCGCCAGCAGCCAGGCAGGGACCCCCGGGTGGGATGGCTACACCTTC.

Written as DNA, the CDR3 is TGTGCCTGGAGGATGAACACTGAAGCTTTCTTT. This sequence encodes CAWRMNTEAFF. The chain joins TRBV30 to TRBJ1-1; D unclear. This CDR3 is built from 11 residues. The V and J ends lost 3 bases and 0 bases respectively, with 2 bases between them. Germline V lookup: CDR1 GTSNPN, CDR2 SVGIG (reference sequence).

This sequence joins TRBV6-6 and TRBJ2-1; D gene uncertain. The CDR3 spans 14 residues. V lost 2 bases and J lost 3, with 8 bases in between. CDR1 is MNHNY, CDR2 SVGAGI, per germline (reference sequence). The CDR3 DNA reads TGTGCCAGCAGTTACAGAGAGGACTACAATGAGCAGTTCTTC. Residues: CASSYREDYNEQFF.

V gene TRBV29-1 combines with J gene TRBJ1-1; no firm D call. The CDR3 is made up of 11 amino acids. Trimming pared 4 bases from V and 10 bases from J, leaving 13 bases between. Germline V gives CDR1 SQVTM, CDR2 ANQGSEA. The CDR3 region is CSVAHGGRAFF. The CDR3 DNA sequence: TGCAGCGTTGCCCATGGTGGTCGAGCTTTCTTT.

The chain employs TRBV9 and TRBJ2-1, with a weak D call TRBD2 (5 bases). Germline-derived CDR1 and CDR2 are SGDLS and YYNGEE. V was pared by 0 bases and J by 12 bases, with 13 bases between. The CDR3 contains 13 residues. The CDR3 DNA follows: TGTGCCAGCAGCGTAGTAGAAAGCGGAAGGCAGTTCTTC. Translation gives CASSVVESGRQFF. The variable domain in full, with the rest retrieved from reference TRBV9 and TRBJ2-1, is DSGVTQTPKHLITATGQRVTLRCSPRSGDLSVYWYQQSLDQGLQFLIQYYNGEERAKGNILERFSAQQFPDLHSELNLSSLELGDSALYFCASSVVESGRQFFGPGTRLTVL.

This clonotype has a single count. The chain uses TRBV27 and TRBJ1-1; D gene ambiguous. CDR3 size: 15 residues. Germline V gives CDR1 MNHEY, CDR2 SMNVEV (reference sequence). Trimming left V 5 bases short and J 1 base short, with 14 bases between. This CDR3 reads CASSLGLRANTEAFF. The CDR3 nucleotides read TGTGCCAGCAGTCTGGGCCTCCGGGCGAACACTGAAGCTTTCTTT.

The chain recombines TRBV30 with TRBJ2-2; D gene uncertain. The CDR3 loop spans 15 amino acids. The germline V gene has CDR1 GTSNPN and CDR2 SVGIG (reference sequence). Deletions cut 0 bases from V and 1 base from J, with 9 bases between. This chain's CDR3 is CAWSVPPMNTGELFF. The CDR3 DNA follows: TGTGCCTGGAGTGTACCCCCAATGAACACCGGGGAGCTGTTTTTT.

The chain recombines TRBV9 with TRBJ1-1, with D unclear. V was pared by 0 bases and J by 1 base, with 13 bases between. The length of the CDR3 is 16 residues. The V gene's germline CDR1 is SGDLS and CDR2 YYNGEE. The chain's CDR3 is CASSVAPGVTNTEAFF. In nucleotides, the CDR3 is TGTGCCAGCAGCGTAGCCCCCGGGGTTACGAACACTGAAGCTTTCTTT.

V usage is TRBV20-1 and J usage is TRBJ2-1; no firm D call. CDR3 size: 12 residues. Trimming took off 6 bases at V and 9 bases at J, with 15 bases between the two ends. Germline V gene sequence: CDR1 DFQATT, CDR2 SNEGSKA (reference sequence). The CDR3 region is CSALGRPGEQFF. CDR3 sequence (DNA): TGCAGTGCCCTTGGAAGGCCCGGTGAGCAGTTCTTC.

This clonotype occurred once. V gene TRBV12-3 or TRBV12-4 combines with J gene TRBJ2-3; 14 bases map to TRBD2. The ends lost 3 bases at V and 2 bases at J; junction bases unmatched: 4. The CDR3 loop spans 17 amino acids. CDR3 sequence: CASSLGLAGVTTDTQYF. CDR3 sequence (DNA): TGTGCCAGCAGTTTGGGACTAGCGGGAGTTACCACAGATACGCAGTATTTT.

CDR3 sequence (DNA): TGCGCCAGCAGCCAAGTTATCACTAGCGGAGGGTTCTACGAGCAGTACTTC. The encoded protein is CASSQVITSGGFYEQYF. The J gene is TRBJ2-7, the V gene TRBV4-1; 8 nucleotides agree with TRBD2. V lost 1 base and J lost 3; bases outside the gene matches: 11. Germline V gene data show CDR1 as MGHRA and CDR2 as YSYEKL. CDR3 length: 17 residues.

The chain joins TRBV11-3 to TRBJ1-1; tentative D call: TRBD1 (6 bases). The CDR3 is 14 amino acids. Germline CDR1 SGHNT, CDR2 YENEEA. Trimming pared 5 bases from V and 4 bases from J, leaving 14 bases between. CDR3 loop: CASSLGQRSTEAFF. For the CDR3, the DNA is TGTGCCAGCAGCCTCGGACAGCGAAGCACTGAAGCTTTCTTT.

V gene TRBV20-1 combines with J gene TRBJ2-1, with 7 bases matching TRBD2. After removal of 2 bases from V and 2 bases from J, the junction contained 3 bases not matched to a gene. Germline V gene sequence: CDR1 DFQATT, CDR2 SNEGSKA (reference sequence). This CDR3 comprises 14 residues. CDR3 sequence (DNA): TGCAGTGCTAGAAAGGGACTAACCTACAATGAGCAGTTCTTC. Protein sequence: CSARKGLTYNEQFF.

This clonotype was detected only once. V gene TRBV4-1 combines with J gene TRBJ2-2; tentatively, D is TRBD2 (5 bases). The CDR3 has 16 residues. Germline V CDR1 and CDR2: MGHRA, YSYEKL. Between the trimmed V and J ends, which lost 0 bases and 3 bases, there was a span of 11 bases. CDR3 protein: CASSQEGSVDTGELFF. The CDR3 DNA follows: TGCGCCAGCAGCCAAGAGGGTAGCGTGGACACCGGGGAGCTGTTTTTT.

This clonotype was picked up a small number of times. J is TRBJ2-1 and V is TRBV7-6; D gene ambiguous. Germline CDR1 reads SGHVS; CDR2 reads FNYEAQ. Trimming cost V 5 bases and J 0 bases, with 5 bases left between them. The CDR3 consists of 13 residues. CDR3 amino acids: CASSESSYNEQFF. The DNA for the CDR3 is TGTGCCAGCAGCGAGAGCTCCTACAATGAGCAGTTCTTC.

The genes are TRBV7-6 and TRBJ2-1, with D unresolved. The CDR3 contains 15 residues. Deletions cut 2 bases from V and 3 bases from J, with 11 bases between. Germline loops: CDR1 SGHVS, CDR2 FNYEAQ. The CDR3 sequence: CASSLLSSGYNEQFF. As DNA, the CDR3 is TGTGCCAGCAGCTTACTGAGCTCGGGCTACAATGAGCAGTTCTTC. The entire variable domain, with the rest obtained from reference TRBV7-6 and TRBJ2-1, is as follows: GAGVSQSPRYKVTKRGQDVALRCDPISGHVSLYWYRQALGQGPEFLTYFNYEAQQDKSGLPNDRFSAERPEGSISTLTIQRTEQRDSAMYRCASSLLSSGYNEQFFGPGTRLTVL.

J is TRBJ2-3 and V is TRBV6-1; no reliable D call. The germline gives CDR1 MNHNS, CDR2 SASEGT. V lost 0 bases and J 5 bases, leaving 6 bases between the germline ends. The CDR3 covers 13 residues. The CDR3 bases are TGTGCCAGCAGTGAAGCCTCGAGAGATACGCAGTATTTT. The encoded protein is CASSEASRDTQYF.

The rearrangement joins TRBV15 to TRBJ1-4; no reliable D call. The V gene's germline CDR1 is LNHNV and CDR2 YYDKDF (reference sequence). CDR3 length: 15 amino acids. V lost 3 bases and J 0 bases, leaving 8 bases between the germline ends. Written as DNA, the CDR3 is TGTGCCACCAGCAGGGCGTATTCAACTAATGAAAAACTGTTTTTT. As protein: CATSRAYSTNEKLFF.

This clonotype was counted once. The chain employs TRBV10-3 and TRBJ1-1, with a possible D match to TRBD1 (6 bases). V was shortened by 0 bases and J by 5 bases, with 22 bases between the two germline ends. This CDR3 region has 18 residues. Per germline, CDR1 ENHRY and CDR2 SYGVKD. This CDR3 reads CAISESPQTSGDATEAFF. The CDR3, as DNA: TGTGCCATCAGTGAGTCTCCCCAAACCTCAGGGGATGCAACTGAAGCTTTCTTT.

This rearrangement joins TRBV7-2 to TRBJ1-1; D ambiguous. CDR3 length equals 11 residues. Germline loops: CDR1 SGHTA, CDR2 FQGNSA. V dropped 4 bases and J dropped 3 bases, with 3 bases sitting between them. CDR3 amino acids: CASSSHTEAFF. The CDR3 coding sequence is TGTGCCAGCAGCTCCCACACTGAAGCTTTCTTT.

This sequence joins TRBV20-1 and TRBJ1-5; D ambiguous. V lost 5 bases to trimming and J lost 6 bases, with 14 bases between them. The germline V gene has CDR1 DFQATT and CDR2 SNEGSKA (reference sequence). CDR3 length equals 13 residues. In DNA, the CDR3 is TGCAGTGCTGGGGTGGGTGTCGGTCAGCCCCAGCATTTT. Translation gives CSAGVGVGQPQHF.

This chain connects TRBV20-1 to TRBJ2-1; 11 bases align to TRBD2. Losses at the gene ends were 2 bases for V and 8 bases for J; bases not matched to a gene: 5. Germline V gene lookup returns CDR1 DFQATT and CDR2 SNEGSKA (reference sequence). The CDR3 extends over 14 amino acids. The CDR3 is CSARPSGRLDEQFF. DNA for the CDR3: TGCAGTGCTAGACCTAGCGGGAGGTTGGATGAGCAGTTCTTC.

V gene TRBV29-1 combines with J gene TRBJ1-1; TRBD1 aligns across 7 bases. The CDR3 has 11 residues. Trimming at V came to 7 bases and at J to 4 bases, leaving 3 bases not matched to a gene. Germline V gene lookup returns CDR1 SQVTM and CDR2 ANQGSEA. The CDR3 is CSAGTATEAFF. CDR3 in DNA: TGCAGCGCCGGGACAGCCACTGAAGCTTTCTTT.

The chain uses TRBV7-2 and TRBJ2-3; 7 bases line up with TRBD2. The V gene's germline CDR1 is SGHTA and CDR2 FQGNSA. With 1 base clipped from V and 5 bases from J, the junction kept 0 bases outside the gene matches. The CDR3 runs to 13 residues. The CDR3, as DNA: TGTGCCAGCAGCTTAGGCGGGAGAGATACGCAGTATTTT. It codes for CASSLGGRDTQYF.